What follows are 23 T cell receptor beta chains derived from one specimen sequenced in a study of T cell responses to AZD1222 COVID-19 vaccine. Sequenced by immunoSEQ multiplex PCR; TCRdb stores in-frame clones only, minus some. This table holds approximately 150,000 clones, approximately 91% found once. Sequences were derived from peripheral blood, sampled on day 0 of AZD1222 vaccination. The receptors were sampled from an adult in good health.

The V and J genes are TRBV11-3 and TRBJ2-1; D may be TRBD1 (5 bases). Trimming took 1 base from V and 6 from J, leaving 10 bases between them. Germline V gene lookup returns CDR1 SGHNT and CDR2 YENEEA. The CDR3 runs to 14 residues. CDR3 nucleotide sequence: TGTGCCAGCAGCTTAGCCGACAGAATCAATGAGCAGTTCTTC. Translated: CASSLADRINEQFF.

The genes are TRBV3-1 (or the pseudogene TRBV3-2) and TRBJ1-1; D gene unclear. The CDR3 is 14 residues long. Deletions cut 1 base from V and 1 base from J, with 7 bases between. The V gene's germline CDR1 is LGHDT and CDR2 YNNKEL (reference sequence). Here the CDR3 reads CASSQVSANTEAFF. The DNA of the CDR3 is TGTGCCAGCAGCCAAGTGTCCGCGAACACTGAAGCTTTCTTT.

The J gene is TRBJ2-7, the V gene TRBV5-6; tentatively, D is TRBD1 or TRBD2 (5 bases each). The germline gives CDR1 SGHDT, CDR2 YYEEEE. The CDR3 has 17 residues. V lost 4 bases, J lost 6 bases, and 26 bases lay in between. The CDR3 region has the DNA TGTGCCAGCAGCCATTACTTTCGGGGCAGCGCCTGGGGCGAGCAGTACTTC. Protein: CASSHYFRGSAWGEQYF.

The genes are TRBV25-1 and TRBJ1-1; TRBD1 is a possible D gene (6 bases). The CDR3 runs 15 residues. CDR1 is MGHDK, CDR2 SYGVNS, per germline. Trimming stripped 6 bases from V and 2 bases from J, with 16 bases between. The CDR3 region has the DNA TGTGCCAGCAGACTCACCGGCGGGGGCAACACTGAAGCTTTCTTT. It yields the protein CASRLTGGGNTEAFF.

This clone appeared once. V gene TRBV28 combines with J gene TRBJ1-5; D ambiguous. Trimming took 8 bases from V and 7 from J, leaving 15 bases between them. CDR1 is MDHEN, CDR2 SYDVKM, per germline. There are 13 residues in the CDR3. As DNA, the CDR3 is TGTGCCAGCGGCCGATATGGGGAACAGCCCCAGCATTTT. Protein: CASGRYGEQPQHF.

The rearrangement links TRBV4-3 to TRBJ1-3; D remains ambiguous. The CDR3 has 15 amino acids. V was shortened by 1 base and J by 3 bases, with 10 bases between the two germline ends. Germline V CDR1 and CDR2: LGHNA, YSLEER. In DNA, the CDR3 is TGCGCCAGCAGCCAAGCACTGGTGGGTGGAAACACCATATATTTT. It codes for CASSQALVGGNTIYF.

This chain joins TRBV6-1 and TRBJ2-5; 11 bases fit TRBD2. The CDR3 consists of 16 residues. With V trimmed by 4 bases and J by 4 bases, 8 bases remained unmatched. CDR1 is MNHNS, CDR2 SASEGT, per germline. The CDR3 coding sequence is TGTGCCAGCAGTGTGTGGGGGACTAGCGGTCTAGAGACCCAGTACTTC. It translates to CASSVWGTSGLETQYF.

The chain joins TRBV9 to TRBJ2-3; possibly TRBD1 for D (5 bases). Germline CDR1 SGDLS, CDR2 YYNGEE. V shed 4 bases and J shed 1 base, with 10 bases lying between them. The CDR3 runs to 14 residues. The CDR3 DNA is TGTGCCAGCAGCTATCTGACAGGCACAGATACGCAGTATTTT. Translation: CASSYLTGTDTQYF.

The rearrangement joins TRBV29-1 to TRBJ1-1, with D hard to call. The CDR3 is made up of 11 amino acids. Per germline, CDR1 SQVTM and CDR2 ANQGSEA. V was shortened by 4 bases and J by 8 bases, with 11 bases between the two germline ends. The CDR3 protein is CSVALTGEAFF. The CDR3 DNA sequence: TGCAGCGTTGCCCTGACGGGGGAAGCTTTCTTT.

This clone was detected once. The chain links TRBV10-3 to TRBJ2-7; 9 bases fit TRBD1. V dropped 10 bases and J dropped 6; count of bases not matched to a gene: 10. The CDR3 length is 13 residues. Germline-derived CDR1 and CDR2 are ENHRY and SYGVKD. Here the CDR3 DNA reads TGTGCCACCCTACCGGGACAGGGACGCGAGCAGTACTTC. Its protein product is CATLPGQGREQYF.

The genes are TRBV19 and TRBJ2-1, with TRBD2 identical over 8 bases. CDR1 and CDR2 from the germline V gene are LNHDA and SQIVND (reference sequence). Germline trimming cut 7 bases from V and 7 bases from J; bases unmatched to any gene: 12. The CDR3 sequence is 15 residues long. The CDR3 bases are TGTGCCAGTATGATGGTGGGACTAGTGGGTAATGAGCAGTTCTTC. This sequence encodes CASMMVGLVGNEQFF.

This chain joins TRBV28 and TRBJ1-6; weak D call: TRBD1 (6 bases). The CDR3 runs 16 residues. From germline, CDR1 is MDHEN and CDR2 SYDVKM. V lost 4 bases and J 4 bases, leaving 14 bases between the germline ends. Here the CDR3 reads CASSSPTGQYNSPLHF. CDR3 nucleotides: TGTGCCAGCAGTTCACCGACGGGACAATATAATTCACCCCTCCACTTT.

The rearrangement uses TRBV7-3 and TRBJ2-1, with 9 bases lining up with TRBD2. Germline assignment: CDR1 SGHTA and CDR2 FQGTGA. CDR3 length equals 15 residues. J lost 8 bases, V lost 1 base, and 6 bases had no gene match. DNA for the CDR3: TGTGCCAGCAGCTTAAATGGCGGGAGGGCGGATGAGCAGTTCTTC. The encoded protein is CASSLNGGRADEQFF. The whole variable domain, remainder taken from reference TRBV7-3 and TRBJ2-1, is GAGVSQTPSNKVTEKGKYVELRCDPISGHTALYWYRQSLGQGPEFLIYFQGTGAADDSGLPNDRFFAVRPEGSVSTLKIQRTERGDSAVYLCASSLNGGRADEQFFGPGTRLTVL.

The V call is TRBV7-9, the J call TRBJ1-2; TRBD1 might be the D (6 bases). This CDR3 region has 16 residues. The V and J ends lost 1 base and 3 bases respectively, with 15 bases between them. The V gene's germline CDR1 is SEHNR and CDR2 FQNEAQ (reference sequence). The CDR3 sequence is CASSLESRGRHYGYTF. Here the CDR3 DNA reads TGTGCCAGCAGCTTAGAGTCCAGGGGAAGACACTATGGCTACACCTTC.

The chain uses TRBV3-1 (or the pseudogene TRBV3-2) and TRBJ1-1; D unclear. The length of the CDR3 is 14 residues. Germline V gives CDR1 LGHDT, CDR2 YNNKEL (reference sequence). V was pared by 4 bases and J by 0 bases, with 9 bases between. The CDR3, as DNA: TGTGCCAGCAGCCCTCACCCCGTGAACACTGAAGCTTTCTTT. Protein product: CASSPHPVNTEAFF.

The chain recombines TRBV10-3 with TRBJ2-7; TRBD2 aligns across 7 bases. The CDR3 totals 13 residues. Trimming removed 2 bases from V and 6 bases from J; junction bases left unmatched: 4. CDR1 ENHRY and CDR2 SYGVKD come from the germline V gene. The CDR3 region is CAISELGGGEQYF. DNA for the CDR3: TGTGCCATCAGTGAGCTCGGCGGGGGCGAGCAGTACTTC.

The rearrangement links TRBV5-5 to TRBJ1-1; D call uncertain. Germline V gene sequence: CDR1 SGHKS, CDR2 YYEKEE (reference sequence). V was trimmed by 0 bases and J by 0 bases, leaving 9 bases between them. The CDR3 covers 15 residues. CDR3 in amino acids: CASSLDIDMNTEAFF. The DNA for the CDR3 is TGTGCCAGCAGCTTGGATATAGACATGAACACTGAAGCTTTCTTT. Full variable domain (rest looked up from reference TRBV5-5 and TRBJ1-1): DAGVTQSPTHLIKTRGQQVTLRCSPISGHKSVSWYQQVLGQGPQFIFQYYEKEERGRGNFPDRFSARQFPNYSSELNVNALLLGDSALYLCASSLDIDMNTEAFFGQGTRLTVV.

To note about this clone: At one boundary the junction diverges from the germline segment, which might be a read error. The J gene is TRBJ1-3, the V gene TRBV11-2; TRBD1 matches 9 bases. The CDR3 is made up of 16 amino acids. Germline CDR1 reads SGHAT; CDR2 reads FQNNGV. CDR3 sequence (DNA): TGTGCCAGCAGCACAGGGGGCTTTTGGACTGGGAACACCATATATTTT. Translating gives CASSTGGFWTGNTIYF.

The chain carries TRBV18 and TRBJ1-4, with 7 positions matching TRBD1. The germline CDR1 and CDR2 sequences are KGHSH and LQKENI. J lost 8 bases, V lost 0 bases, and 21 bases had no gene match. The CDR3 is 20 amino acids. The CDR3 loop is CASSPPPSRGTYRQGEKLFF. CDR3 nucleotide sequence: TGTGCCAGCTCACCACCACCGTCCAGGGGGACATACCGTCAGGGGGAAAAACTGTTTTTT.

V gene TRBV28 combines with J gene TRBJ2-7; D perhaps matches TRBD1 (5 bases). CDR1 is MDHEN, CDR2 SYDVKM, per germline. The V and J ends lost 2 bases and 5 bases respectively, with 10 bases between them. This CDR3 comprises 13 residues. The CDR3 region has the DNA TGTGCCAGCAGTTTACATGGCAGGGACGAGCAGTACTTC. Protein: CASSLHGRDEQYF.

The V gene is TRBV20-1, the J gene TRBJ2-7; 7 bases map to TRBD2. V gave up 3 bases and J gave up 6 bases; unmatched junction bases: 2. CDR3 length: 11 amino acids. The germline V gene encodes CDR1 DFQATT and CDR2 SNEGSKA (reference sequence). Here the CDR3 reads CSASRGVEQYF. CDR3 bases: TGCAGTGCTAGTCGGGGGGTCGAGCAGTACTTC.

This chain connects TRBV28 to TRBJ2-7, with D possibly matching TRBD1 (7 bases). CDR3 length: 15 amino acids. With 4 bases removed from V and 2 bases from J, the gap between germline ends came to 15 bases. From germline, CDR1 is MDHEN and CDR2 SYDVKM. The CDR3 spells CASSWRDRKPYEQYF. The CDR3 DNA follows: TGTGCCAGCAGTTGGCGGGACAGAAAACCCTACGAGCAGTACTTC.

In the case of this clone: Mismatch with germline at one junction end may stem from a read error. The chain recombines TRBV6-2 or TRBV6-3 with TRBJ2-5; 8 bases line up with TRBD2. CDR1 and CDR2 from the germline V gene are MNHEY and SVGEGT. This CDR3 comprises 15 residues. For the CDR3, the DNA is TGTGCCAGTAGTTACGGGAGGGGGGAAGTAGAGACCCAGTACTTC. This sequence encodes CASSYGRGEVETQYF.